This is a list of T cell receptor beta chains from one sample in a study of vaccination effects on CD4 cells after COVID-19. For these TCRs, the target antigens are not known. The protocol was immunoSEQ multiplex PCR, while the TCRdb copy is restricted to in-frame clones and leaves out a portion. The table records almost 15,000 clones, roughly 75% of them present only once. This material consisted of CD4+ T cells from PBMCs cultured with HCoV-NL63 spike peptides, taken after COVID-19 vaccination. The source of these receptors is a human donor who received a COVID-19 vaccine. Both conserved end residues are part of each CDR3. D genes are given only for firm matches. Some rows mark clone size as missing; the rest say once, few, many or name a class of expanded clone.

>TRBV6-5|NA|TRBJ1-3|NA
CASRTSSGNTIYF
TGTGCCAGCAGGACGAGCTCTGGAAACACCATATATTTT
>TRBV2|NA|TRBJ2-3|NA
CASKGLYTDTQYF
TGTGCCAGCAAAGGGTTGTACACAGATACGCAGTATTTT
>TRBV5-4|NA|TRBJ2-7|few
CASSLDRTNYEQYF
TGTGCCAGCAGCTTGGATAGGACTAACTACGAGCAGTACTTC
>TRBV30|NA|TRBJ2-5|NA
CAWEEIGRGNSGTQYF
TGTGCCTGGGAAGAGATTGGACGGGGTAATTCTGGGACCCAGTACTTC
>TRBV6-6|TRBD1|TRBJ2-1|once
CASSLQGDNEQFF
TGTGCCAGCAGTTTACAGGGGGACAATGAGCAGTTCTTC
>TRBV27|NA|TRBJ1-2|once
CASSLSNSANYGYTF
TGTGCCAGCAGTTTGTCGAACAGCGCTAACTATGGCTACACCTTC
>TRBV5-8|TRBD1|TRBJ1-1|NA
CASSLEGQGAPFF
TGTGCCAGCAGCTTGGAGGGACAGGGGGCTCCTTTCTTT
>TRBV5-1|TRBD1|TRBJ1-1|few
CASSGQGLHTEAFF
TGCGCCAGCAGCGGACAGGGTTTGCACACTGAAGCTTTCTTT
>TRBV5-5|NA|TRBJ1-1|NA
CASSFPGRQVTEAFF
TGTGCCAGCAGCTTCCCGGGACGGCAGGTCACTGAAGCTTTCTTT
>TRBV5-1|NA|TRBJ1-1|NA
CASSLGVLGGQAFF
TGCGCCAGCAGCTTGGGTGTGCTTGGCGGCCAGGCTTTCTTT
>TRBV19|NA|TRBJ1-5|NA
CASTKGGGQPQHF
TGTGCCAGTACCAAAGGCGGGGGGCAGCCCCAGCATTTT
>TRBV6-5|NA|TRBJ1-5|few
CASKTTVGQPQHF
TGTGCCAGCAAAACGACTGTGGGTCAGCCCCAGCATTTT
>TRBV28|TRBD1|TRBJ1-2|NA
CASRDRVDGYTF
TGTGCCAGCAGGGACAGGGTTGATGGCTACACCTTC
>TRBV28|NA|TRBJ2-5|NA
CASRPGGAHQETQYF
TGTGCCAGCAGGCCAGGCGGCGCCCACCAAGAGACCCAGTACTTC